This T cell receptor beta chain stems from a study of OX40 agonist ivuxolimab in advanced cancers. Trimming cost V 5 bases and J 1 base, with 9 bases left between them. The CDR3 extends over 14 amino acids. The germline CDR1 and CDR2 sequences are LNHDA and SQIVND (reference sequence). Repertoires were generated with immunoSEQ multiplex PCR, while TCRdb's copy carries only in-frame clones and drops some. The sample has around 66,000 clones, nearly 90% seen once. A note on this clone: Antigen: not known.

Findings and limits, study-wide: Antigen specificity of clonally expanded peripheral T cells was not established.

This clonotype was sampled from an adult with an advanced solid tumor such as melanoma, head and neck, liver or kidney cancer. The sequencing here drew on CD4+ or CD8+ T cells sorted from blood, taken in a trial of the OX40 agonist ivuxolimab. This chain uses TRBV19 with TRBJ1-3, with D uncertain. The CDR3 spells CASSLGYSGNTIYF. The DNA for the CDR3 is TGTGCCAGTAGTCTAGGGTATTCTGGAAACACCATATATTTT.